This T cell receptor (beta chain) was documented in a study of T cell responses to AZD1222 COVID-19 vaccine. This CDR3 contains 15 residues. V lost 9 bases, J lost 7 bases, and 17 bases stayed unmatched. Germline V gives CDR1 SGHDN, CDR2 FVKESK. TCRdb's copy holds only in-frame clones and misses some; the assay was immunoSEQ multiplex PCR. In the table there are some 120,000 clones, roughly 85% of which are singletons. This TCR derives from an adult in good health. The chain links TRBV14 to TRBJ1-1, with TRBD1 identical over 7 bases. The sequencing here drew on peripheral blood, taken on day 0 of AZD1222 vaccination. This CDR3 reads CASKPDRSTILEAFF. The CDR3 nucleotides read TGTGCCAGTAAACCGGACAGGTCTACAATACTTGAAGCTTTCTTT.